This record covers a single TCR beta chain. The data belong to a study of cytomegalovirus exposure and HLA in healthy donors. The overall study: Of about 390 genotyped donors, 80% to 85% grouped in the Caucasian-associated ancestry cluster.

With 60 Vbeta and 13 Jbeta primers, the PCR was carried out. Repertoires were generated with immunoSEQ multiplex PCR, while TCRdb's copy carries only in-frame clones and drops some. This sample contains over 65,000 clones. Germline CDR1 is KGHSH and CDR2 is LQKENI. With 1 base removed from V and 5 bases from J, the gap between germline ends came to 14 bases. The length of the CDR3 is 15 residues. Sequencing was performed on PBMCs. The chain uses TRBV18 and TRBJ1-2; D is unclear. This TCR derives from a young man in good health and CMV-seronegative. Here the CDR3 DNA reads TGTGCCAGCTCACCACAGGCAGGCCCCCTGTATGGCTACACCTTC. It codes for CASSPQAGPLYGYTF.